The 27 T cell receptor beta chains listed next were all sequenced from one sample in a study of technical replicates of blood from a handful of donors (dated by TCRdb to about 2017). Libraries were built with the immunoSEQ multiplex PCR assay. TCRdb obtained this table from immuneACCESS and retained in-frame rearrangements with V and J assigned. These tables miss some clones; where compared with another copy, unresolved V genes account for less than half of the shortfall, and the remainder is unexplained. The sample table records tens of thousands of clones; 85% to 95% of these occur just once. The top ten constitute 0.41% of the sample. The sequenced material came from T cells isolated from PBMCs. These receptor sequences come from a human donor in good health.

The gene calls are TRBV5-5 and TRBJ1-1; TRBD1 matches at 7 bases. The germline gives CDR1 SGHKS, CDR2 YYEKEE (reference sequence). The CDR3 has 15 residues. V lost 2 bases, J lost 1 base, and 5 bases stayed unmatched. Here the CDR3 DNA reads TGTGCCAGCAGCTTCATGGGACAGTCGAACACTGAAGCTTTCTTT. Protein product: CASSFMGQSNTEAFF.

The chain employs TRBV7-6 and TRBJ2-3; D gene uncertain. The CDR3 loop spans 14 amino acids. Germline V lookup: CDR1 SGHVS, CDR2 FNYEAQ. The ends were cut back, 2 bases at V and 1 base at J, with 7 bases in the middle. The CDR3 loop reads CASSLSTGTDTQYF. The CDR3 nucleotides are TGTGCCAGCAGCTTATCGACTGGCACAGATACGCAGTATTTT.

The DNA of the CDR3 is TGCGCCAGCAGCTCGGGACAGGGTGCCTACGAGCAGTACTTC. It codes for CASSSGQGAYEQYF. This chain links TRBV5-1 with TRBJ2-7; 9 bases match TRBD1. CDR1 is SGHRS and CDR2 is YFSETQ in the germline V gene. This CDR3 is built from 14 residues. V trimming: 3 bases; J trimming: 2 bases; junction bases outside the gene matches: 3.

The CDR3 coding sequence is TGTGCCATCAGTGGACAGCAAGGGGGATCGGAGCCCCAGCATTTT. Translating it yields CAISGQQGGSEPQHF. The gene calls are TRBV10-3 and TRBJ1-5, with D possibly matching TRBD1 (6 bases). Germline V gene sequence: CDR1 ENHRY, CDR2 SYGVKD. The germline V and J ends were trimmed by 4 bases and 8 bases, with 18 bases remaining between them. The CDR3 is 15 residues long.

The J gene is TRBJ2-1, the V gene TRBV6-6; 7 nucleotides align to TRBD2. V shed 6 bases and J 4 bases; nucleotides not matched to a gene: 6. The CDR3 is made up of 14 amino acids. The germline gives CDR1 MNHNY, CDR2 SVGAGI (reference sequence). The CDR3 spells CASRAASGYNEQFF. The CDR3 DNA reads TGTGCCAGCAGAGCGGCTAGCGGTTACAATGAGCAGTTCTTC.

This clone has a single count. The gene calls are TRBV28 and TRBJ1-1; D gene unclear. This CDR3 is built from 15 residues. Between the trimmed V and J ends, which lost 5 bases and 2 bases, there was a span of 15 bases. CDR1 MDHEN and CDR2 SYDVKM come from the germline V gene. The CDR3 region has the DNA TGTGCCAGCAGTGCGGCGGAGGAATCTAACACTGAAGCTTTCTTT. Translation gives CASSAAEESNTEAFF. Supplemented by reference TRBV28 and TRBJ1-1, the full variable domain reads DVKVTQSSRYLVKRTGEKVFLECVQDMDHENMFWYRQDPGLGLRLIYFSYDVKMKEKGDIPEGYSVSREKKERFSLILESASTNQTSMYLCASSAAEESNTEAFFGQGTRLTVV.

As for this clone: The same CDR3 arises from other DNA sequences in this sample as well. The chain employs TRBV6-5 and TRBJ2-2; D gene uncertain. Looked up from germline, CDR1 is MNHEY and CDR2 is SVGAGI. The CDR3 has 12 residues. Trimming pared 1 base from V and 8 bases from J, leaving 5 bases between. CDR3: CASSYFAGELFF. DNA of the CDR3: TGTGCCAGCAGTTACTTTGCGGGGGAGCTGTTTTTT.

The chain recombines TRBV7-9 with TRBJ2-2, with a tentative D call TRBD1 (6 bases). The V gene's germline CDR1 is SEHNR and CDR2 FQNEAQ (reference sequence). The V gene lost 5 bases and the J gene lost 10 bases, with 14 bases spanning the gap. The CDR3 extends over 13 amino acids. The CDR3 here is CASSVLRGVELFF. CDR3 sequence (DNA): TGTGCCAGCAGCGTTCTCAGGGGCGTGGAGCTGTTTTTT.

The genes are TRBV2 and TRBJ1-2, with a tentative D call TRBD1 (5 bases). Germline values: CDR1 SNHLY, CDR2 FYNNEI. With 7 bases removed from V and 7 bases from J, the gap between germline ends came to 22 bases. This CDR3 spans 15 amino acids. The CDR3 region is CASTGLGGAVRGYTF. DNA for the CDR3: TGTGCCAGCACTGGACTCGGAGGGGCCGTTCGTGGCTACACCTTC.

The gene calls are TRBV13 and TRBJ2-1; 8 positions agree with TRBD2. Unmatched junction bases numbered 3, after V lost 0 bases and J lost 2 bases. Germline assignment: CDR1 PRHDT and CDR2 FYEKMQ (reference sequence). The CDR3 loop spans 16 amino acids. The CDR3 DNA sequence: TGTGCCAGCAGCTTAGGCGGGAGGGTTACCTACAATGAGCAGTTCTTC. It translates to CASSLGGRVTYNEQFF.

This chain links TRBV27 with TRBJ1-4; the match to TRBD1 covers 8 bases. V lost 2 bases, J lost 7 bases, and 12 bases stayed unmatched. Per the germline V gene, CDR1 is MNHEY and CDR2 is SMNVEV (reference sequence). This CDR3 has 17 residues. CDR3 nucleotides: TGTGCCAGCAGTTTAGGGGCCGGGACAGGTATCGGTGAAAAACTGTTTTTT. Translating it yields CASSLGAGTGIGEKLFF.

This clone was seen only once. J is TRBJ2-5 and V is TRBV6-1; D uncertain. V lost 2 bases and J 3 bases, leaving 7 bases between the germline ends. Per the germline V gene, CDR1 is MNHNS and CDR2 is SASEGT. This CDR3 is built from 13 residues. The CDR3 sequence is CASSELAEETQYF. The CDR3 region has the DNA TGTGCCAGCAGTGAATTGGCCGAAGAGACCCAGTACTTC.

The chain is built from TRBV2 and TRBJ2-1; a possible D gene is TRBD2 (5 bases). V was clipped by 0 bases and J by 0 bases, with 9 bases between them. The germline CDR1 and CDR2 sequences are SNHLY and FYNNEI. The CDR3 covers 16 residues. CDR3: CASSEARVSSYNEQFF. In DNA form, the CDR3 reads TGTGCCAGCAGTGAAGCGAGGGTCAGCTCCTACAATGAGCAGTTCTTC.

The chain joins TRBV4-2 to TRBJ2-3; D may be TRBD2 (6 bases). V lost 0 bases, J lost 2 bases, and 15 bases lay in between. CDR1 is LGHNA and CDR2 is YNFKEQ in the germline V gene. CDR3 length equals 17 residues. CDR3: CASSQDPGLLITDTQYF. The DNA of the CDR3 is TGTGCCAGCAGCCAAGACCCGGGACTCCTAATCACAGATACGCAGTATTTT.

The chain uses TRBV19 and TRBJ2-2; TRBD2 matches 12 bases. Germline V gene lookup returns CDR1 LNHDA and CDR2 SQIVND (reference sequence). CDR3 length equals 15 residues. Germline trimming cut 6 bases from V and 5 bases from J; bases unmatched to any gene: 4. DNA of the CDR3: TGTGCCAGTAGCACCGGGACTAGCGGGACCGGGGAGCTGTTTTTT. It specifies CASSTGTSGTGELFF.

This clone is medium-sized. The chain couples TRBV18 to TRBJ1-5; 7 bases fit TRBD1. The CDR3 is 15 residues long. The ends lost 0 bases at V and 3 bases at J; junction bases unmatched: 2. Germline CDR1 KGHSH, CDR2 LQKENI. CDR3 DNA sequence: TGTGCCAGCTCACCACCTGACAGGGCCAATCAGCCCCAGCATTTT. Encoded protein: CASSPPDRANQPQHF.

The chain carries TRBV7-9 and TRBJ2-7; perhaps TRBD1 as D (5 bases). The germline V gene has CDR1 SEHNR and CDR2 FQNEAQ (reference sequence). Trimming cost V 5 bases and J 6 bases, with 17 bases left between them. The CDR3 extends over 14 amino acids. Here the CDR3 reads CASSLQVRNSEQYF. The CDR3 nucleotides are TGTGCCAGCAGCCTACAGGTCCGGAATTCCGAGCAGTACTTC.

The chain carries TRBV9 and TRBJ2-3, with a possible D match to TRBD2 (5 bases). This CDR3 is built from 16 residues. Per germline, CDR1 SGDLS and CDR2 YYNGEE. Trimming shortened V by 0 bases and J by 3 bases, and 14 bases separated the two germline ends. The CDR3 is CASSVGRGSWTDTQYF. The DNA for the CDR3 is TGTGCCAGCAGCGTAGGTAGAGGGTCGTGGACAGATACGCAGTATTTT.

This chain joins TRBV7-8 and TRBJ2-7, with TRBD2 matching over 9 bases. From germline, CDR1 is SGHVS and CDR2 FQNEAQ. The trim removed 1 base at V and 6 bases at J, leaving 10 bases unmatched. CDR3 length equals 16 residues. Here the CDR3 reads CASSLDSGRRGREQYF. As DNA, the CDR3 is TGTGCCAGCAGCTTAGACAGCGGGAGGAGAGGGCGCGAGCAGTACTTC.

This chain uses TRBV6-5 with TRBJ2-1; possible D gene TRBD1, 5 bases. CDR1 and CDR2 from the germline V gene are MNHEY and SVGAGI. The CDR3 loop spans 13 amino acids. V lost 0 bases and J 9 bases, leaving 9 bases between the germline ends. The DNA for the CDR3 is TGTGCCAGCAGTTACTCATGGCAGGGTGAGCAGTTCTTC. Translation: CASSYSWQGEQFF.

The rearrangement joins TRBV5-6 to TRBJ1-4; 8 positions agree with TRBD1. Germline CDR1 SGHDT, CDR2 YYEEEE. The CDR3 covers 14 residues. The trim removed 2 bases at V and 8 bases at J, leaving 5 bases unmatched. This chain's CDR3 is CASSFGQGSEKLFF. In nucleotides, the CDR3 is TGTGCCAGCAGCTTTGGACAGGGCTCCGAAAAACTGTTTTTT. Supplemented by reference TRBV5-6 and TRBJ1-4, the full variable domain reads DAGVTQSPTHLIKTRGQQVTLRCSPKSGHDTVSWYQQALGQGPQFIFQYYEEEERQRGNFPDRFSGHQFPNYSSELNVNALLLGDSALYLCASSFGQGSEKLFFGSGTQLSVL.

The chain couples TRBV19 to TRBJ1-1; 9 nucleotides line up with TRBD1. The germline V gene encodes CDR1 LNHDA and CDR2 SQIVND (reference sequence). Germline trimming cut 6 bases from V and 5 bases from J; bases unmatched to any gene: 16. There are 17 residues in the CDR3. Here the CDR3 reads CASSPTGGHNSRTEAFF. CDR3 bases: TGTGCCAGTAGCCCTACAGGGGGCCATAATTCGAGGACTGAAGCTTTCTTT.

The sample holds a few counts of this clone. The chain recombines TRBV7-7 with TRBJ1-1; tentatively, D is TRBD1 (6 bases). The germline V gene encodes CDR1 SSHAT and CDR2 FNYEAQ (reference sequence). The length of the CDR3 is 13 residues. Trimming removed 5 bases at V and 2 bases at J, with 9 bases between. CDR3 DNA: TGTGCCAGCAGCCGACAGGCTAACACTGAAGCTTTCTTT. This translates into CASSRQANTEAFF.

This clone was detected once. This chain connects TRBV9 to TRBJ1-5; a possible D gene is TRBD1 (6 bases). CDR3 length: 15 amino acids. In germline, CDR1 is SGDLS, CDR2 YYNGEE. V gave up 3 bases and J gave up 0 bases, with 10 bases separating them. CDR3 loop: CASSARGYSNQPQHF. As DNA, the CDR3 is TGTGCCAGCAGCGCCAGGGGATATAGCAATCAGCCCCAGCATTTT.

V gene TRBV19 combines with J gene TRBJ2-3; D uncertain. Per germline, CDR1 LNHDA and CDR2 SQIVND (reference sequence). The V end lost 2 bases, the J end lost 0 bases, and 12 bases lay between the germline ends. This CDR3 is 16 amino acids long. CDR3 DNA: TGTGCCAGTAGTATATCTGGTTGGGCTAGCACAGATACGCAGTATTTT. It is translated as CASSISGWASTDTQYF.

The rearrangement links TRBV10-3 to TRBJ2-7; 7 bases fit TRBD1. CDR3 size: 16 residues. Germline-derived CDR1 and CDR2 are ENHRY and SYGVKD. V shed 3 bases, J shed 5 bases, and the junction held 13 bases outside the gene matches. The CDR3 sequence is CAISEVEKGAENEQYF. CDR3 bases: TGTGCCATCAGTGAAGTAGAAAAGGGGGCAGAGAACGAGCAGTACTTC.

The chain combines TRBV7-2 with TRBJ2-7, with TRBD1 identical over 7 bases. Germline V gene data show CDR1 as SGHTA and CDR2 as FQGNSA. The ends lost 1 base at V and 2 bases at J; junction bases unmatched: 2. CDR3 size: 14 residues. The CDR3 DNA is TGTGCCAGCAGCTTAGATGGGACAGCCTACGAGCAGTACTTC. The encoded protein is CASSLDGTAYEQYF.